A selection of T cell receptor beta chains follows, all from one sample in a study of response to subunit inactivated influenza vaccine. Each CDR3 protein gets one entry after TCRdb re-called the RT-PCR reads with MiXCR. Here the sample spans around 520,000 distinct CDR3 sequences, 12% being singletons. The starting material was PBMCs from blood, obtained on the day of vaccination. Every receptor here comes from a man over 45 who received an inactivated influenza vaccine. The CDR3 runs from the conserved cysteine through the conserved F or W. A D gene is named only where the DNA matches it firmly. Size is omitted from some rows. Given values are once, few, many or a class for expanded clones.

cdr3_nt	cdr3_aa	d_call	clone_size	cdr3_length	j_call	v_call
TGTGCCAGCAGCTTGGGGCGGGGGCTGTTCGAGCAGTACTTC	CASSLGRGLFEQYF	NA	NA	14	TRBJ2-7	TRBV5-5
TGCAGTGTTGGAAGAGGGGGCGGGTCGGATGAGACCCAGTACTTC	CSVGRGGGSDETQYF	TRBD1	few	15	TRBJ2-5	TRBV20-1
TGTGCCAGCTCACCACGCGGACAGGGGGCCTTGGAGACCCAGTACTTC	CASSPRGQGALETQYF	TRBD1	few	16	TRBJ2-5	TRBV18
TGCAGCGTTGAGGACCCCTCGGGCTACGAGCAGTACTTC	CSVEDPSGYEQYF	NA	few	13	TRBJ2-7	TRBV29-1
TGTGCCAGCAGTTTATCCCGAAGGAATGAGCAGTTCTTC	CASSLSRRNEQFF	NA	few	13	TRBJ2-1	TRBV28
TGTGCCAGCAGCTTAGATGGGCTGGGAGGGCTGAACACTGAAGCTTTCTTT	CASSLDGLGGLNTEAFF	NA	few	17	TRBJ1-1	TRBV5-6
TGTGCCAGCAGCCTCCGCGGTTCAGGGGAGCAGTACTTC	CASSLRGSGEQYF	NA	NA	13	TRBJ2-7	TRBV5-6
TGTGCCAGCAGCTTGGTGGCTAGCGGGAGGACAGATACGCAGTATTTT	CASSLVASGRTDTQYF	TRBD2	many	16	TRBJ2-3	TRBV5-6
TGTGCCAGCAGCTTTAGCGGGAGACACTCCTACAATGAGCAGTTCTTC	CASSFSGRHSYNEQFF	TRBD2	few	16	TRBJ2-1	TRBV11-2
TGTGCCAGCAGAGGTGGGGGGCAAAGGACCGGGGAGCTGTTTTTT	CASRGGGQRTGELFF	NA	NA	15	TRBJ2-2	TRBV7-2
TGTGCCAGCAGCTTAGCGGGAGCCTCCTACAATGAGCAGTTCTTC	CASSLAGASYNEQFF	NA	many	15	TRBJ2-1	TRBV7-2
TGCAGCGTTGGAGGGCCCCCGGGACTAGCGGGAGGGCCGTCGACTTACGAGCAGTACTTC	CSVGGPPGLAGGPSTYEQYF	TRBD2	NA	20	TRBJ2-7	TRBV29-1
TGCGCCAGCAGCTTGGGCCAGTCTAACAATGAGCAGTTCTTC	CASSLGQSNNEQFF	NA	once	14	TRBJ2-1	TRBV5-1